The rows below give T cell receptor beta chains drawn from one sample of a study of cytomegalovirus exposure and HLA in healthy donors. Here immunoSEQ multiplex PCR was the method, and the copy in TCRdb shows in-frame clones only, minus some. The repertoire holds some 140,000 clones, with roughly three quarters as singletons. The sample comprised PBMCs. These receptors were collected from a man aged 25 to 40 in good health and CMV-seropositive. CDR3s include the opening cysteine and the closing phenylalanine or tryptophan. A D gene is named only where the DNA matches it firmly. Where a row states a size, it is once, few, many or the class of an expanded clone; other rows omit it.

>TRBV25-1|NA|NA|TRBJ1-1|11
TGTGCCAGCATAGCGGGCAACGAAGCTTTCTTT
CASIAGNEAFF
>TRBV28|NA|once|TRBJ1-5|15
TGTGCCAGCAGTGATCAGGGGACCTCTAATCAGCCCCAGCATTTT
CASSDQGTSNQPQHF
>TRBV4-3|NA|NA|TRBJ2-2|18
TGCGCCAGCAGCCAAGATTCTTGGACGGGAACCAACACCGGGGAGCTGTTTTTT
CASSQDSWTGTNTGELFF
>TRBV28|NA|few|TRBJ1-1|14
TGTGCCAGCAGTCGAGTATACGTGAACACTGAAGCTTTCTTT
CASSRVYVNTEAFF
>TRBV4-3|TRBD2|NA|TRBJ2-1|15
TGCGCCAGCAGCCAGACTAGCGGGGCTGACAATGAGCAGTTCTTC
CASSQTSGADNEQFF
>TRBV25-1|NA|NA|TRBJ2-3|17
TGTGCCAGCAGTGACCCGACGGACGGGGGATCCACAGATACGCAGTATTTT
CASSDPTDGGSTDTQYF
>TRBV7-3|NA|NA|TRBJ2-5|13
TGTGCCAGCAGCTTTGGGGCTCAAGAGACCCAGTACTTC
CASSFGAQETQYF
>TRBV7-8|TRBD1|once|TRBJ1-1|18
TGTGCCAGCAGCTTAGTGACAGGGACAGGGAACCGAAAGGCTGAAGCTTTCTTT
CASSLVTGTGNRKAEAFF
>TRBV6-5|NA|NA|TRBJ1-5|13
TGTGCCTCCCGGGGGAGAAGTGGTCAGCCCCAGCATTTT
CASRGRSGQPQHF
>TRBV10-3|NA|NA|TRBJ2-7|12
TGTGCCATCAGTGGGCGGGCCTACGAGCAGTACTTC
CAISGRAYEQYF
>TRBV20-1|NA|few|TRBJ1-4|11
TGCAGTGCTCCCCAGGGGCGAAAACTGTTTTTT
CSAPQGRKLFF
>TRBV11-2|NA|NA|TRBJ2-7|13
TGTGCCAGCACCCTCGGGAGCCCCTACGAGCAGTACTTC
CASTLGSPYEQYF
>TRBV11-2|TRBD1|NA|TRBJ2-7|14
TGTGCCAGCAGCCCGCAGGGGGCTAGCTACGAGCAGTACTTC
CASSPQGASYEQYF
>TRBV19|TRBD1|NA|TRBJ1-4|14
TGTGCCAGTAGTATCCCTGGGACAGTTGAAAAACTGTTTTTT
CASSIPGTVEKLFF
>TRBV2|TRBD2|NA|TRBJ2-3|16
TGTGCCAGCAGACTCACTAGCGGGAGGGCCGCAGATACGCAGTATTTT
CASRLTSGRAADTQYF
>TRBV5-1|TRBD2|NA|TRBJ2-6|17
TGCGCCAGCAGCCCCAGGATAGCGGGAGCTGGGGCCAACGTCCTGACTTTC
CASSPRIAGAGANVLTF
>TRBV5-1|NA|NA|TRBJ2-7|15
TGCGCCAGCAGCTCAACCTTAACTAGGGAGTACGAGCAGTACTTC
CASSSTLTREYEQYF
>TRBV30|NA|NA|TRBJ2-7|13
TGTGCCTGGAGTGTGGGAGCGAAATACGAGCAGTACTTC
CAWSVGAKYEQYF
>TRBV30|TRBD1|once|TRBJ1-5|14
TGTGCCTGGAGCTCGGGACAGGGATATCAGCCCCAGCATTTT
CAWSSGQGYQPQHF
>TRBV10-3|NA|NA|TRBJ2-7|16
TGTGCCATCAGTGATTTGGAAGGGGTCTCTCCCTACGAGCAGTACTTC
CAISDLEGVSPYEQYF
>TRBV30|TRBD1|NA|TRBJ1-6|13
TGTGCCTGGAGGGGACAGTCCGGGACACCCCTCCACTTT
CAWRGQSGTPLHF
>TRBV11-2|NA|NA|TRBJ1-2|12
TGTGCCAGCAGCCCTCTCGACTATGGCTACACCTTC
CASSPLDYGYTF
>TRBV6-6|NA|NA|TRBJ1-3|11
TGTGCCAGCGCATACGGGAACACCATATATTTT
CASAYGNTIYF
>TRBV10-3|NA|NA|TRBJ2-6|15
TGTGCCATCAGTGAGGAGAACTCTGGGGCCAACGTCCTGACTTTC
CAISEENSGANVLTF
>TRBV10-1|NA|few|TRBJ1-5|17
TGCGCCAGCAAGAGGGCGCAGCTCCCTTATAGCAATCAGCCCCAGCATTTT
CASKRAQLPYSNQPQHF
>TRBV7-9|NA|NA|TRBJ2-1|13
TGTGCCAGCAGCCCTACAGGGTTCAATGAGCAGTTCTTC
CASSPTGFNEQFF
>TRBV5-5|TRBD2|NA|TRBJ2-7|16
TGTGCCAGCAGCTTGGAAGCGGGAAGTGGTTCCCACGAGCAGTACTTC
CASSLEAGSGSHEQYF